The present T cell receptor beta chain was sequenced within a study of post-analysis software for immune sequencing data. Study-level findings and limits: Patients carried roughly five TRBV segments more frequently than controls did, and TRBV5-6, TRBV5-1 and TRBV20-1 were among them.

The CDR3 runs to 15 residues. Germline CDR1 MDHEN, CDR2 SYDVKM. The V gene lost 4 bases and the J gene lost 9 bases, with 19 bases spanning the gap. Carried by the TCR beta cDNA libraries were unique molecular identifiers. MiXCR, applied by TCRdb to the PCR reads, yields one record per CDR3 protein. Seen here are 430,000 or so distinct CDR3 sequences, roughly 38% observed once, and the top ten hold less than 8%. Concerning this clonotype itself: Its antigen is undetermined.

The specimen was blood. The source of this sequence is a girl aged 2-9 years with multiple sclerosis. V usage is TRBV28 and J usage is TRBJ2-1; D is possibly TRBD2 (6 bases). CDR3 loop: CASSSLEREAGEQFF. DNA for the CDR3: TGTGCCAGCAGTTCACTGGAGAGGGAGGCGGGTGAGCAGTTCTTC.